This entry lists 21 T cell receptor beta chains sequenced from one sample in a study of T cell repertoires in cytomegalovirus infection. Via MiXCR, TCRdb re-called the reads, giving one row per CDR3 protein. The table includes under 600,000 distinct CDR3 sequences, more than 15% detected once. The specimen was CD8+ T cells from PBMCs. These receptors were obtained from a human donor in good health (CMV status not recorded). Some clones in this sample may be carry-over from other donors' samples.

The V gene is TRBV7-9, the J gene TRBJ1-5; possible D gene TRBD1, 5 bases. Germline CDR1 SEHNR, CDR2 FQNEAQ (reference sequence). The germline V and J ends were trimmed by 5 bases and 6 bases, with 8 bases remaining between them. The CDR3 spans 12 residues. The CDR3 nucleotides read TGTGCCAGCAGCCCAGGGTTTCAGCCCCAGCATTTT. This translates into CASSPGFQPQHF. Supplemented by reference TRBV7-9 and TRBJ1-5, the full variable domain reads DTGVSQNPRHKITKRGQNVTFRCDPISEHNRLYWYRQTLGQGPEFLTYFQNEAQLEKSRLLSDRFSAERPKGSFSTLEIQRTEQGDSAMYLCASSPGFQPQHFGDGTRLSIL.

This clonotype was seen ten or more times. V and J are TRBV12-3 or TRBV12-4 and TRBJ1-5; TRBD1 matches 8 bases. The length of the CDR3 is 15 residues. After removal of 1 base from V and 7 bases from J, the junction contained 6 bases not matched to a gene. The CDR3 DNA reads as TGTGCCAGCAGTTTAGACAGGGGGACGGGACAGCCCCAGCATTTT. The encoded protein is CASSLDRGTGQPQHF.

CDR3 nucleotides: TGTGCCAGCACCCACTTAGCGGGAGCTGACGAGCAGTACTTC. Protein: CASTHLAGADEQYF. The gene calls are TRBV6-1 and TRBJ2-7, with 9 bases lining up with TRBD2. V lost 7 bases and J lost 5; bases outside the gene matches: 9. This CDR3 region has 14 residues. Germline V gene sequence: CDR1 MNHNS, CDR2 SASEGT.

This clonotype was picked up many times. The chain has TRBV7-3 and TRBJ1-1; the D gene is possibly TRBD1 (5 bases). CDR3 length: 16 residues. Germline V gives CDR1 SGHTA, CDR2 FQGTGA. The V end was cut by 5 bases, the J end by 1 base, with 17 bases between. CDR3 DNA sequence: TGTGCCAGCAGCAGAACGGGACCGGGCGGGAACACTGAAGCTTTCTTT. It codes for CASSRTGPGGNTEAFF. Full variable domain (rest looked up from reference TRBV7-3 and TRBJ1-1): GAGVSQTPSNKVTEKGKYVELRCDPISGHTALYWYRQSLGQGPEFLIYFQGTGAADDSGLPNDRFFAVRPEGSVSTLKIQRTERGDSAVYLCASSRTGPGGNTEAFFGQGTRLTVV.

This clonotype has ten or more counts. The rearrangement uses TRBV7-9 and TRBJ2-2, with a possible D match to TRBD2 (6 bases). From germline, CDR1 is SEHNR and CDR2 FQNEAQ (reference sequence). There are 18 residues in the CDR3. The V end was cut by 5 bases, the J end by 6 bases, with 25 bases between. CDR3 region: CASSGGGEVAGKAGELFF. CDR3 DNA sequence: TGTGCCAGCAGCGGGGGAGGCGAGGTTGCGGGGAAGGCCGGGGAGCTGTTTTTT. Full variable domain (missing parts from reference TRBV7-9 and TRBJ2-2): DTGVSQNPRHKITKRGQNVTFRCDPISEHNRLYWYRQTLGQGPEFLTYFQNEAQLEKSRLLSDRFSAERPKGSFSTLEIQRTEQGDSAMYLCASSGGGEVAGKAGELFFGEGSRLTVL.

The V call is TRBV19, the J call TRBJ1-1; TRBD1 might be the D (5 bases). V lost 9 bases and J 2 bases, leaving 10 bases between the germline ends. The CDR3 contains 12 residues. Germline CDR1 reads LNHDA; CDR2 reads SQIVND (reference sequence). Here the CDR3 reads CASPTENTEAFF. The CDR3 DNA is TGTGCCAGCCCGACAGAAAACACTGAAGCTTTCTTT.

This clonotype was observed many times. J is TRBJ2-1 and V is TRBV12-3 or TRBV12-4; D unresolved. The CDR3 runs 13 residues. Trimming removed 5 bases at V and 2 bases at J, with 7 bases between. CDR3 DNA sequence: TGTGCCAGCAGTCTGTTCACCTACAATGAGCAGTTCTTC. This codes for CASSLFTYNEQFF.

The chain joins TRBV29-1 to TRBJ2-6, with no clear D. Trimming stripped 8 bases from V and 1 base from J, with 15 bases between. The germline CDR1 and CDR2 sequences are SQVTM and ANQGSEA. There are 15 residues in the CDR3. CDR3 region: CSSETQKSGANVLTF. The CDR3 DNA reads TGCAGCTCCGAAACTCAAAAGTCTGGGGCCAACGTCCTGACTTTC. Full variable domain (missing parts from reference TRBV29-1 and TRBJ2-6): SAVISQKPSRDICQRGTSLTIQCQVDSQVTMMFWYRQQPGQSLTLIATANQGSEATYESGFVIDKFPISRPNLTFSTLTVSNMSPEDSSIYLCSSETQKSGANVLTFGAGSRLTVL.

This chain connects TRBV12-3 or TRBV12-4 to TRBJ2-3; tentatively, D is TRBD1 or TRBD2 (6 bases each). V was pared by 3 bases and J by 5 bases, with 21 bases between. The CDR3 runs to 17 residues. The CDR3 DNA reads TGTGCCAGCAGTTTGGTTCAGGGGAGGACCCGCAGAGATACGCAGTATTTT. Its translation: CASSLVQGRTRRDTQYF.

This clonotype came up a few times. The CDR3 protein is CASSGEDLTDTQYF. CDR3 coding DNA: TGCGCCAGCAGCGGGGAGGACCTCACAGATACGCAGTATTTT. The chain carries TRBV5-1 and TRBJ2-3, with TRBD2 as a possible D gene (6 bases). CDR1 is SGHRS and CDR2 is YFSETQ in the germline V gene. V shed 4 bases and J shed 2 bases, with 11 bases lying between them. This CDR3 comprises 14 residues.

The V gene is TRBV20-1, the J gene TRBJ2-5; 16 bases are shared with TRBD2. Germline V gene data show CDR1 as DFQATT and CDR2 as SNEGSKA (reference sequence). V trimming: 7 bases; J trimming: 4 bases; junction bases outside the gene matches: 6. This CDR3 contains 15 residues. DNA for the CDR3: TGCAGTGTAGGGACTAGCGGGGGGGCCCGAGAGACCCAGTACTTC. Protein sequence: CSVGTSGGARETQYF.

This clonotype has ten or more counts. The rearrangement uses TRBV12-3 or TRBV12-4 and TRBJ1-1; TRBD1 matches 8 bases. The trim removed 5 bases at V and 4 bases at J, leaving 6 bases unmatched. The CDR3 covers 14 residues. The CDR3 nucleotides read TGTGCCAGCAGTCCTCGACAGGGGAGCACTGAAGCTTTCTTT. This encodes CASSPRQGSTEAFF.

The J gene is TRBJ2-3, the V gene TRBV6-1; a weak D match, TRBD2 (6 bases). The CDR3 length is 16 residues. V was trimmed by 5 bases and J by 2 bases, leaving 17 bases between them. Germline lookup yields CDR1 MNHNS and CDR2 SASEGT. The DNA of the CDR3 is TGTGCCAGCAGTTCCCTCGGGACTCGTAACACAGATACGCAGTATTTT. It is translated as CASSSLGTRNTDTQYF.

This clonotype was counted at least ten times. The CDR3 protein is CASSSAVSGIQETQYF. The CDR3 bases are TGTGCCAGCAGCTCTGCAGTGTCAGGAATACAAGAGACCCAGTACTTC. The J gene is TRBJ2-5, the V gene TRBV7-9, with D hard to call. CDR1 and CDR2 from the germline V gene are SEHNR and FQNEAQ (reference sequence). The V end lost 4 bases, the J end lost 2 bases, and 17 bases lay between the germline ends. The CDR3 is made up of 16 amino acids.

Of note for this clonotype: It may be a read error: a sequence one base away is much more abundant. The CDR3 DNA reads as TGTGCCAACATGGGTTCCTACAATGAGCAGTTCTTC. It is translated as CANMGSYNEQFF. The chain combines TRBV11-2 with TRBJ2-1; D is ambiguous. The V end lost 10 bases, the J end lost 1 base, and 8 bases lay between the germline ends. From germline, CDR1 is SGHAT and CDR2 FQNNGV. CDR3 length: 12 amino acids.

Regarding this clonotype: This sequence may be a read error, since a much larger clone differs from it by one base. The genes are TRBV7-3 and TRBJ2-7; D unresolved. This CDR3 is built from 8 residues. The germline gives CDR1 SGHTA, CDR2 FQGTGA. CDR3 region: CSLDEQCF. CDR3 nucleotides: TGTTCCTTGGACGAGCAGTGCTTC.

Turning to this clonotype: One base away lies a much larger clone, so this may be a sequencing read error. As DNA, the CDR3 is TGTGCCAGCAGTCCGGACCTACTCCGAGGGAACACTGAAGCTTTCTTT. The encoded protein is CASSPDLLRGNTEAFF. The chain is built from TRBV6-6 and TRBJ1-1; D is unclear. Trimming took off 5 bases at V and 1 base at J, with 17 bases between the two ends. Germline V lookup: CDR1 MNHNY, CDR2 SVGAGI (reference sequence). The CDR3 runs to 16 residues.

On this clonotype itself: A junction end diverges from the germline sequence, so it may reflect a read error. This chain connects TRBV25-1 to TRBJ2-7; 10 bases are shared with TRBD1. The CDR3 extends over 17 amino acids. The V gene's germline CDR1 is MGHDK and CDR2 SYGVNS. DNA for the CDR3: TGTGTCAGCAGTGAAATAGGGACAGGGGATTACCTCTACGAGCAGTACTTC. This sequence encodes CVSSEIGTGDYLYEQYF.

Notes on this clonotype: The conserved final phenylalanine or tryptophan is absent from the CDR3, which likely points to a read error. Because the CDR3's place on the DNA is in doubt, the DNA is left out and the CDR3 is given as listed by TCRdb. V usage is TRBV7-2 and J usage is TRBJ2-7. The germline V gene has CDR1 SGHTA and CDR2 FQGNSA. The CDR3 spans 12 amino acids, including both terminal residues. This CDR3 is CASSYSGYEQDL.

The table lists this clonotype with a few counts. The chain uses TRBV9 and TRBJ1-1; the D gene is possibly TRBD1 (5 bases). The CDR3 has 16 residues. The ends were cut back, 3 bases at V and 0 bases at J, with 15 bases in the middle. The germline CDR1 and CDR2 sequences are SGDLS and YYNGEE. CDR3 nucleotides: TGTGCCAGCAGCGAGCCCCGGGCAGGGCTGAACACTGAAGCTTTCTTT. It yields the protein CASSEPRAGLNTEAFF. Full variable domain (missing parts from reference TRBV9 and TRBJ1-1): DSGVTQTPKHLITATGQRVTLRCSPRSGDLSVYWYQQSLDQGLQFLIQYYNGEERAKGNILERFSAQQFPDLHSELNLSSLELGDSALYFCASSEPRAGLNTEAFFGQGTRLTVV.

This clonotype was recorded at least ten times. The gene calls are TRBV6-1 and TRBJ2-5, with 12 positions matching TRBD2. V lost 7 bases and J lost 0; bases outside the gene matches: 9. This CDR3 region has 17 residues. Per germline, CDR1 MNHNS and CDR2 SASEGT. The CDR3 nucleotides are TGTGCCAGCACCACTAGCGGGGGGTATTGGTACCAAGAGACCCAGTACTTC. Translation gives CASTTSGGYWYQETQYF.